This TCR beta chain was recovered during a study of shared clonotypes between healthy human individuals. In the study overall: Samples came from two female and three male donors aged 18 to 49. General observations from the study: Memory subsets generally showed smaller estimated richness than naive subsets did. Clonotypes shared by all four donors outscored non-shared clonotypes in generation probability.

Free of recent acute infections or vaccinations, the donors were healthy HIV-negative adults. Method: immunoSEQ multiplex PCR; TCRdb's copy keeps in-frame clones and lacks some. The table lists over a million clones, 98% of them singletons, with under 0.45% in the top ten. Trimming removed 7 bases from V and 2 bases from J, with 15 bases in between. The CDR3 consists of 14 residues. The germline CDR1 and CDR2 sequences are MNHNS and SASEGT. As regards this clone: What it recognizes is unknown.

The specimen was naive CD4+ T cells sorted from blood. Documented subset: CD45RA+ positively selected. The source of this sequence is a man younger than 40 in good health. V is TRBV6-1 and J is TRBJ2-7; D is possibly TRBD2 (6 bases). The chain's CDR3 is CASNIFGGAYEQYF. CDR3 bases: TGTGCCAGCAATATCTTTGGCGGGGCCTACGAGCAGTACTTC.